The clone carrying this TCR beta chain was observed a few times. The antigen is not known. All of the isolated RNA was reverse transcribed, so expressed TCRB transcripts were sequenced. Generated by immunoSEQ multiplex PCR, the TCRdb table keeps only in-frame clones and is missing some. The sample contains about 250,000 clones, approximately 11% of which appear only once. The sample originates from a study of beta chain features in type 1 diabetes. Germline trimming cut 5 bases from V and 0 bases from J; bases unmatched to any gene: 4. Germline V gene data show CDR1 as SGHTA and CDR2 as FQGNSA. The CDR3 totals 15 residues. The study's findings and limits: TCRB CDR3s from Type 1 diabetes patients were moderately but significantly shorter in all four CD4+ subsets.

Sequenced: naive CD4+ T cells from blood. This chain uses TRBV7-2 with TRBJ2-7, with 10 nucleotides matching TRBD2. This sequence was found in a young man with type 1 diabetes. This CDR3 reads CASSRSGGNSYEQYF. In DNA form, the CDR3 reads TGTGCCAGCAGCCGTAGCGGGGGGAACTCCTACGAGCAGTACTTC.